This T cell receptor (beta chain) emerged from a study of blood T cells in healthy people across ages. Whole-study findings and limits: Age brought a roughly linear fall in TCR beta diversity measured per million T cells.

V was clipped by 7 bases and J by 7 bases, with 14 bases between them. CDR3 length: 12 residues. As to this clonotype: The antigen remains unidentified.

Primed by a sample-barcoded 5' primer and a J-beta primer mix, a second PCR proceeded for about 6 to 12 cycles. CDR3-containing paired-end reads numbering at least 2.5 million came from each sample. From the 5' RACE reads, TCRdb called clonotypes with MiXCR, one entry per CDR3 protein. The sample carries more than 1,400,000 distinct CDR3 sequences, 42% recorded once. The study drew donors from healthy Caucasian individuals in Russia aged about 6 to 90. The amount of total RNA extracted per sample was at least 6 micrograms. The sequencing input was blood. The receptor was isolated from a woman between 18 and 30 years old in good health. The chain uses TRBV12-3 or TRBV12-4 and TRBJ2-7; either TRBD1 or TRBD2 may fit D (5 bases each). The CDR3 region has the DNA TGTGCCAGCACCCCCCGGGGCGGGGAGCAGTACTTC. It codes for CASTPRGGEQYF.